The 20 T cell receptor beta chains in this list originate from one sample, sequenced in a study of T cells in Graves' hyperthyroidism and ophthalmopathy. From RNA transcripts, TCR beta CDR3 regions were amplified. A set of HTBI primers served as the primers for a first-round RT-PCR of the TCR CDR3. TCRdb reprocessed the multiplex PCR reads via MiXCR and lists one record per CDR3 protein. The sample yields roughly 400,000 distinct CDR3 sequences, more than 13% seen once. Input material: blood. The source of these receptors is a man between 50 and 59 years old with Graves' ophthalmopathy.

This clonotype was seen many times. The CDR3, as DNA: TGTGCCAGCAGAGATAGCGGGAGGGCCTACAATGAGCAGTTCTTC. It encodes CASRDSGRAYNEQFF. This chain connects TRBV2 to TRBJ2-1; 11 positions agree with TRBD2. V shed 6 bases, J shed 2 bases, and the junction held 3 bases outside the gene matches. Germline V gives CDR1 SNHLY, CDR2 FYNNEI. There are 15 residues in the CDR3.

The V gene is TRBV7-9, the J gene TRBJ1-2; 10 nucleotides align to TRBD1. Germline assignment: CDR1 SEHNR and CDR2 FQNEAQ (reference sequence). There are 18 residues in the CDR3. V shed 7 bases and J 5 bases; nucleotides not matched to a gene: 19. In DNA, the CDR3 is TGTGCCAGCACTTCCTTTCGGGATCGACAGGGGGCTGGATATGGCTACACCTTC. Amino acids: CASTSFRDRQGAGYGYTF.

The table lists this clonotype with many counts. The chain uses TRBV30 and TRBJ1-2; TRBD1 is a possible D gene (5 bases). Deletions cut 4 bases from V and 6 bases from J, with 12 bases between. The CDR3 consists of 12 residues. CDR1 GTSNPN and CDR2 SVGIG come from the germline V gene (reference sequence). CDR3 DNA: TGTGCCTGGAATAAGGGGTATCATGGCTACACCTTC. Protein: CAWNKGYHGYTF.

This clonotype was observed many times. This sequence joins TRBV14 and TRBJ2-1, with D possibly being TRBD1 or TRBD2 (5 bases each). This CDR3 is 16 amino acids long. V gave up 2 bases and J gave up 8 bases, with 19 bases separating them. CDR1 is SGHDN, CDR2 FVKESK, per germline. The CDR3 is CASSQRTVLGVDEQFF. CDR3 sequence (DNA): TGTGCCAGCAGCCAACGGACCGTTTTGGGGGTCGATGAGCAGTTCTTC.

The sample holds many counts of this clonotype. The CDR3 DNA is TGTGCCAGCTCACTAACAGGGGGAGAGACCCAGTACTTC. Translating gives CASSLTGGETQYF. The chain has TRBV18 and TRBJ2-5; 8 nucleotides match TRBD1. The CDR3 sequence is 13 residues long. Germline CDR1 and CDR2: KGHSH and LQKENI. The J segment lost 4 bases and the V segment lost 4 bases, leaving 2 bases of the junction unmatched.

The chain has TRBV27 and TRBJ1-2; tentatively, D is TRBD1 (5 bases). V lost 5 bases to trimming and J lost 4 bases, with 14 bases between them. Germline CDR1 and CDR2: MNHEY and SMNVEV (reference sequence). CDR3 length: 14 amino acids. CDR3 nucleotide sequence: TGTGCCAGCAGTGATGAGGGGTTCGGCTATGGCTACACCTTC. Translating gives CASSDEGFGYGYTF.

This clonotype came up a few times. The chain carries TRBV6-7 and TRBJ2-1, with 9 bases fitting TRBD2. TRBV6-7 is an open reading frame whose function is uncertain. V lost 2 bases to trimming and J lost 6 bases; unmatched junction nucleotides: 20. The CDR3 is made up of 20 amino acids. Here the CDR3 reads CASSYPSSSGRSYHVNEQFF. The CDR3 nucleotides read TGTGCCAGCAGTTACCCTTCGAGCAGCGGGAGGTCCTACCATGTCAATGAGCAGTTCTTC.

This clonotype was detected many times. The chain has TRBV18 and TRBJ2-3; D unresolved. V dropped 3 bases and J dropped 6 bases, with 13 bases sitting between them. CDR1 is KGHSH and CDR2 is LQKENI in the germline V gene. This CDR3 has 14 amino acids. The CDR3 region is CASSPPHLGDTQYF. CDR3 nucleotide sequence: TGTGCCAGCTCACCCCCCCACTTGGGTGATACGCAGTATTTT.

The V and J genes are TRBV7-9 and TRBJ2-2; 9 positions agree with TRBD2. The CDR3 consists of 17 residues. V was pared by 1 base and J by 1 base, with 4 bases of the junction left unmatched. Germline lookup yields CDR1 SEHNR and CDR2 FQNEAQ (reference sequence). The CDR3 nucleotides read TGTGCCAGCAGCTTAGTATCGACTAGCGGGAACACCGGGGAGCTGTTTTTT. Encoded protein: CASSLVSTSGNTGELFF. The full variable domain, rest sourced from reference TRBV7-9 and TRBJ2-2, is DTGVSQNPRHKITKRGQNVTFRCDPISEHNRLYWYRQTLGQGPEFLTYFQNEAQLEKSRLLSDRFSAERPKGSFSTLEIQRTEQGDSAMYLCASSLVSTSGNTGELFFGEGSRLTVL.

In its sample, this clonotype was seen many times. This chain links TRBV20-1 with TRBJ2-5, with D possibly being TRBD2 (6 bases). V was shortened by 0 bases and J by 1 base, with 15 bases between the two germline ends. The CDR3 loop spans 16 amino acids. Germline CDR1 and CDR2: DFQATT and SNEGSKA (reference sequence). In DNA form, the CDR3 reads TGCAGTGCTAGAGATTTTGGTTTGGGACTCCAAGAGACCCAGTACTTC. It yields the protein CSARDFGLGLQETQYF.

This clonotype was counted ten times or more. The rearrangement links TRBV7-8 to TRBJ2-1; 10 nucleotides agree with TRBD2. CDR3 size: 17 residues. Germline CDR1 reads SGHVS; CDR2 reads FQNEAQ. V lost 5 bases to trimming and J lost 1 base; unmatched junction nucleotides: 8. The CDR3 DNA reads TGTGCCAGCAGCACCACCCCTAGCGGGAGTTCCTACAATGAGCAGTTCTTC. This codes for CASSTTPSGSSYNEQFF.

A few counts support this clonotype. The chain has TRBV30 and TRBJ1-1; D is unresolved. Per the germline V gene, CDR1 is GTSNPN and CDR2 is SVGIG (reference sequence). V dropped 3 bases and J dropped 8 bases, with 22 bases sitting between them. This CDR3 has 15 amino acids. The CDR3 is CAWSAATSTVLEAFF. DNA of the CDR3: TGTGCCTGGAGCGCAGCAACCAGCACCGTCCTCGAAGCTTTCTTT.

This clonotype was detected many times. The rearrangement links TRBV7-2 to TRBJ2-3; 11 bases agree with TRBD2. Per germline, CDR1 SGHTA and CDR2 FQGNSA. Trimming took 6 bases from V and 4 from J; bases not matched to a gene: 3. The CDR3 has 14 residues. This CDR3 reads CASRVAGGADTQYF. In DNA form, the CDR3 reads TGTGCCAGCAGAGTAGCGGGGGGGGCAGATACGCAGTATTTT.

There are many counts of this clonotype. The genes are TRBV20-1 and TRBJ2-7, with 7 bases lining up with TRBD2. Germline CDR1 and CDR2: DFQATT and SNEGSKA (reference sequence). CDR3 size: 17 residues. Unmatched junction bases numbered 15, after V lost 3 bases and J lost 1 base. The CDR3 nucleotides read TGCAGTGCTAGCCTGCTAGCGGACCCAGTAGTATCCTACGAGCAGTACTTC. Its protein is CSASLLADPVVSYEQYF.

This rearrangement joins TRBV12-3 or TRBV12-4 to TRBJ2-2, with TRBD2 matching 11 bases. Trimming at V came to 0 bases and at J to 3 bases, leaving 3 bases not matched to a gene. The CDR3 is 17 residues long. CDR3 nucleotides: TGTGCCAGCAGTTTAGCGGGGACTAGCGGAGACACCGGGGAGCTGTTTTTT. As protein: CASSLAGTSGDTGELFF.

This clonotype was seen repeatedly, ten times or more. The chain combines TRBV7-9 with TRBJ2-1, with a tentative D call TRBD2 (5 bases). The germline V gene encodes CDR1 SEHNR and CDR2 FQNEAQ (reference sequence). Trimming took 6 bases from V and 0 from J, leaving 12 bases between them. The CDR3 has 15 residues. This chain's CDR3 is CASRGGSSSYNEQFF. The CDR3 DNA sequence: TGTGCCAGCAGGGGCGGGTCGAGCTCCTACAATGAGCAGTTCTTC.

This clonotype showed up just a few times. A much larger clone lies one base from this, so it may be a read error. The chain uses TRBV3-1 and TRBJ2-2; 7 positions match TRBD2. The length of the CDR3 is 16 residues. Trimming at V came to 4 bases and at J to 2 bases, leaving 7 bases not matched to a gene. Germline CDR1 and CDR2: LGHDT and YNNKEL (reference sequence). CDR3 DNA: TGTGCCAGCAGCCCTCCGGGACTAAGAAACACCGGGGAGCTGTTTTTT. Amino acids: CASSPPGLRNTGELFF.

This clonotype was counted only a few times. This chain uses TRBV5-6 with TRBJ2-7; no firm D call. The CDR3 runs to 14 residues. The V and J ends lost 4 bases and 1 base respectively, with 12 bases between them. From germline, CDR1 is SGHDT and CDR2 YYEEEE. CDR3 bases: TGTGCCAGCAGCCCTGTTGGCCCGTCCTACGAGCAGTACTTC. Translated: CASSPVGPSYEQYF.

This clonotype was seen many times. This chain connects TRBV12-3 or TRBV12-4 to TRBJ1-5; D ambiguous. V dropped 3 bases and J dropped 0 bases, with 9 bases sitting between them. The CDR3 is made up of 15 amino acids. The CDR3 region has the DNA TGTGCCAGCAGTTTTGTCGCAGATAGCAATCAGCCCCAGCATTTT. Protein: CASSFVADSNQPQHF.

This clonotype has ten or more counts. V gene TRBV3-1 combines with J gene TRBJ1-1; no reliable D call. V lost 3 bases and J 5 bases, leaving 7 bases between the germline ends. CDR1 LGHDT and CDR2 YNNKEL come from the germline V gene (reference sequence). The CDR3 totals 12 residues. CDR3 in amino acids: CASSQFGTEAFF. CDR3 nucleotides: TGTGCCAGCAGCCAGTTCGGTACTGAAGCTTTCTTT.